This T cell receptor (beta chain) is from a study of shared T cell receptors in the human thymus. The protocol was immunoSEQ multiplex PCR, while the TCRdb copy is restricted to in-frame clones and leaves out a portion. The sample consists of just under 550,000 clones, around three quarters of them appearing once. The ends lost 2 bases at V and 7 bases at J; junction bases unmatched: 14. The CDR3 totals 16 residues. Germline CDR1 is SGHRS and CDR2 is YFSETQ. The sample was also reused in another study, on human thymus T cells. That report adds: Surgeons resected thymus tissue during corrective heart surgery. Gene usage (both V and J) appeared biased in thymic and blood repertoires. Related studies noted strongly shared thymic repertoires across unrelated people.

The chain joins TRBV5-1 to TRBJ2-5, with 7 bases that match TRBD1. The origin of this receptor is a boy less than two years old with a congenital heart defect. Sequencing was done on a sample of thymocytes. The CDR3 DNA follows: TGCGCCAGCAGCTTACTGACAGGGACGGGGAGTGTGACCCAGTACTTC. This codes for CASSLLTGTGSVTQYF.